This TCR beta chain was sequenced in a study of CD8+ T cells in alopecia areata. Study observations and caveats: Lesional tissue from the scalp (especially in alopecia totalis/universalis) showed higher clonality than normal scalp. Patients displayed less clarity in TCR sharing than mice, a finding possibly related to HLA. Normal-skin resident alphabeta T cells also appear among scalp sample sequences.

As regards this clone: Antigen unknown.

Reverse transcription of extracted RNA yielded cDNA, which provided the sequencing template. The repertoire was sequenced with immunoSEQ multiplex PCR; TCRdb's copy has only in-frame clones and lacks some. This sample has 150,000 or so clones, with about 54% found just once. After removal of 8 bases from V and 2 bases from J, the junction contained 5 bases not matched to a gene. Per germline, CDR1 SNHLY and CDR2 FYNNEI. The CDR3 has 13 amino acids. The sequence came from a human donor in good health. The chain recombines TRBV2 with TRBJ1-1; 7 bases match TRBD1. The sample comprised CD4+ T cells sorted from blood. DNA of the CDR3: TGTGCCAGCTACCGGGACAGCAACACTGAAGCTTTCTTT. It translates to CASYRDSNTEAFF.